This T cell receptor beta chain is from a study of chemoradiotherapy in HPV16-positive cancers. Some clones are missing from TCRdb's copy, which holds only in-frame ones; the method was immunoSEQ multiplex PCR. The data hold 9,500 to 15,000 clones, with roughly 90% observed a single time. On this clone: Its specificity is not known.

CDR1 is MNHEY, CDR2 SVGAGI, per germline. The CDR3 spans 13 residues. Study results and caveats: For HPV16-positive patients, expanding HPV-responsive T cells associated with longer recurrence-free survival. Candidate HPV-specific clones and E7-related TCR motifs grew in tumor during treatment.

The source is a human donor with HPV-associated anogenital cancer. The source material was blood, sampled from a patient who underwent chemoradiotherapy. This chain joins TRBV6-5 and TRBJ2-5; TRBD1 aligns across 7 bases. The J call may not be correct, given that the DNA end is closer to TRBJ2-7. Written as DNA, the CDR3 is TGTGCCAGCCAAGACAGGGACCTCTACGAGCAGTACTTC. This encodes CASQDRDLYEQYF.